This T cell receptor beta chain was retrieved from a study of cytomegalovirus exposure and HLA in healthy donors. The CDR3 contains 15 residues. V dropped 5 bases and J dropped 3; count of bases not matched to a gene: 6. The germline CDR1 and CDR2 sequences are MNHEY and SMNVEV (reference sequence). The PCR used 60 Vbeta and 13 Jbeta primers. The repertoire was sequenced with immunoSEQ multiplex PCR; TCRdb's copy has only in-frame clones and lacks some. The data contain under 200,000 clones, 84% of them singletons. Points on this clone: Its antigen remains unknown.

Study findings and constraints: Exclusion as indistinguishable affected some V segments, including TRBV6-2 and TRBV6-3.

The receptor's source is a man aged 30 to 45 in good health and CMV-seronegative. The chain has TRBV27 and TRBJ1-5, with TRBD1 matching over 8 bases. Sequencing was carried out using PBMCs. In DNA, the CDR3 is TGTGCCAGCAGTCCGCGGACAGGGCACAATCAGCCCCAGCATTTT. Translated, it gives CASSPRTGHNQPQHF.